Listed here are 16 T cell receptor beta chains from one sample, sequenced in a study of blood T cell repertoires in COVID-19. Produced via immunoSEQ multiplex PCR; TCRdb's table is partial and in-frame only. The profile shows under 300,000 clones, about 80% of them singletons. Specimen: peripheral blood. Receptors were obtained from an elderly woman with active or convalescent COVID-19.

The chain uses TRBV15 and TRBJ2-7, with a possible D match to TRBD1 (5 bases). The germline V gene encodes CDR1 LNHNV and CDR2 YYDKDF (reference sequence). V gave up 0 bases and J gave up 0 bases, with 12 bases separating them. The CDR3 runs 16 residues. The CDR3 region has the DNA TGTGCCACCAGCAGAGATAGGGGTAGGACCTCCTACGAGCAGTACTTC. Translated: CATSRDRGRTSYEQYF.

CDR3 protein: CASRSRLAVTPGPDTQYF. The CDR3 bases are TGTGCCAGTAGAAGTAGGCTAGCGGTTACGCCGGGCCCGGATACGCAGTATTTT. The chain uses TRBV19 and TRBJ2-3, with 7 positions matching TRBD2. From germline, CDR1 is LNHDA and CDR2 SQIVND (reference sequence). Losses at the gene ends were 6 bases for V and 6 bases for J; bases not matched to a gene: 21. CDR3 length: 18 amino acids.

The rearrangement joins TRBV9 to TRBJ2-5, with 9 nucleotides matching TRBD2. This CDR3 comprises 16 residues. Germline CDR1 reads SGDLS; CDR2 reads YYNGEE. J lost 7 bases, V lost 0 bases, and 10 bases had no gene match. The DNA of the CDR3 is TGTGCCAGCAGCGTAGAACCAGGCGGGGGGGCCGGGACCCAGTACTTC. Its protein product is CASSVEPGGGAGTQYF.

V gene TRBV27 combines with J gene TRBJ1-5, with TRBD1 matching 9 bases. Germline V gene data show CDR1 as MNHEY and CDR2 as SMNVEV (reference sequence). The CDR3 has 16 residues. V lost 4 bases, J lost 7 bases, and 11 bases stayed unmatched. CDR3 sequence reads: CASSSAGTGLGQPQHF. CDR3 coding DNA: TGTGCCAGCAGTTCCGCCGGGACAGGGTTAGGCCAGCCCCAGCATTTT.

DNA for the CDR3: TGTGCCAGCAGTTACGGAGGACTAGCGGCCGAGCAGTACTTC. Translation gives CASSYGGLAAEQYF. V gene TRBV7-2 combines with J gene TRBJ2-7, with 10 bases lining up with TRBD2. This CDR3 region has 14 residues. J lost 6 bases, V lost 6 bases, and 8 bases had no gene match. CDR1 is SGHTA and CDR2 is FQGNSA in the germline V gene.

The chain recombines TRBV3-1 (or the pseudogene TRBV3-2) with TRBJ2-1, with 10 bases that match TRBD2. V lost 2 bases and J lost 3; bases outside the gene matches: 4. The length of the CDR3 is 16 residues. The germline V gene encodes CDR1 LGHDT and CDR2 YNNKEL (reference sequence). The CDR3 loop reads CASSQLSGGVYNEQFF. The DNA of the CDR3 is TGTGCCAGCAGCCAACTCAGCGGGGGGGTCTACAATGAGCAGTTCTTC.

The chain joins TRBV28 to TRBJ1-4; 7 bases align to TRBD1. Germline V gives CDR1 MDHEN, CDR2 SYDVKM. The CDR3 extends over 15 amino acids. V shed 3 bases and J 6 bases; nucleotides not matched to a gene: 7. The DNA for the CDR3 is TGTGCCAGCAGTTTGAGGGGACAGTCTTATGAAAAACTGTTTTTT. This encodes CASSLRGQSYEKLFF.

The chain links TRBV9 to TRBJ1-6; no reliable D call. The V gene's germline CDR1 is SGDLS and CDR2 YYNGEE. This CDR3 comprises 15 residues. V lost 0 bases, J lost 9 bases, and 13 bases lay in between. The CDR3 is CASSVGSPGGSPLHF. Here the CDR3 DNA reads TGTGCCAGCAGCGTAGGGTCGCCGGGAGGTTCACCCCTCCACTTT.

The V gene is TRBV3-1 (or the pseudogene TRBV3-2), the J gene TRBJ1-2; D not certain. The CDR3 has 15 residues. V lost 0 bases, J lost 4 bases, and 12 bases lay in between. CDR1 is LGHDT, CDR2 YNNKEL, per germline (reference sequence). The DNA of the CDR3 is TGTGCCAGCAGCCAAGATGCGGAAGCTTTCTATGGCTACACCTTC. It specifies CASSQDAEAFYGYTF.

V usage is TRBV7-9 and J usage is TRBJ2-1; D perhaps matches TRBD2 (6 bases). The CDR3 sequence is 13 residues long. Trimming left V 3 bases short and J 8 bases short, with 11 bases between. The germline V gene encodes CDR1 SEHNR and CDR2 FQNEAQ (reference sequence). Here the CDR3 reads CASSFAGGDEQFF. DNA of the CDR3: TGTGCCAGCAGCTTTGCGGGCGGGGATGAGCAGTTCTTC.

The V and J genes are TRBV28 and TRBJ1-2; D is unresolved. This CDR3 contains 12 residues. Germline CDR1 reads MDHEN; CDR2 reads SYDVKM. With 3 bases removed from V and 5 bases from J, the gap between germline ends came to 7 bases. CDR3 in DNA: TGTGCCAGCAGTTTCGGGAAGTATGGCTACACCTTC. It specifies CASSFGKYGYTF.

This clone was seen once. V is TRBV5-1 and J is TRBJ2-5; D gene unclear. There are 13 residues in the CDR3. Germline V gives CDR1 SGHRS, CDR2 YFSETQ. V dropped 4 bases and J dropped 5 bases, with 12 bases sitting between them. The CDR3: CASSASIGETQYF. CDR3 DNA sequence: TGCGCCAGCAGCGCGTCCATCGGGGAGACCCAGTACTTC.

The chain combines TRBV28 with TRBJ1-1; D uncertain. Trimming shortened V by 2 bases and J by 5 bases, and 9 bases separated the two germline ends. The germline gives CDR1 MDHEN, CDR2 SYDVKM. The CDR3 length is 13 residues. The CDR3, as DNA: TGTGCCAGCAGTTTAGTCGCGTCGACTGAAGCTTTCTTT. As protein: CASSLVASTEAFF.

The V gene is TRBV18, the J gene TRBJ2-4, with 7 bases lining up with TRBD1. CDR1 and CDR2 from the germline V gene are KGHSH and LQKENI. J was trimmed by 3 bases and V by 6 bases; bases with no gene match: 5. The CDR3 has 14 residues. The CDR3 sequence is CASSYGQDKNIQYF. DNA of the CDR3: TGTGCCAGCTCCTACGGACAGGACAAAAACATTCAGTACTTC.

The rearrangement joins TRBV14 to TRBJ2-3; 9 nucleotides line up with TRBD2. Trimming removed 0 bases from V and 6 bases from J; junction bases left unmatched: 7. The germline gives CDR1 SGHDN, CDR2 FVKESK. The CDR3 has 16 amino acids. CDR3 sequence (DNA): TGTGCCAGCAGCCAAGATCCCCTAGCGGGATGGGATACGCAGTATTTT. This gives the protein CASSQDPLAGWDTQYF.

The chain couples TRBV5-1 to TRBJ2-7; D is possibly TRBD2 (5 bases). The germline CDR1 and CDR2 sequences are SGHRS and YFSETQ. The V and J ends lost 7 bases and 3 bases respectively, with 20 bases between them. The CDR3 is 15 amino acids. CDR3 amino acids: CASQESAGVVYEQYF. Written as DNA, the CDR3 is TGCGCCAGCCAGGAGTCGGCGGGTGTCGTCTACGAGCAGTACTTC.